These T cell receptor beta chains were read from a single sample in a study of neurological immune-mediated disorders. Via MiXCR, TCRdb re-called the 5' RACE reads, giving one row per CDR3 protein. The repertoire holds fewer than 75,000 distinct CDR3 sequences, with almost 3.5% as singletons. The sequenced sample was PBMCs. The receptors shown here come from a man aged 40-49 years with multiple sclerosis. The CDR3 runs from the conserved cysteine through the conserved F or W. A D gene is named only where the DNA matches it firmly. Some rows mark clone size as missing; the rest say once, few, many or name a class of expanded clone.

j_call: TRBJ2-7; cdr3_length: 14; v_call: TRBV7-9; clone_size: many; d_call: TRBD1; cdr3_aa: CASSRGQSTYEQYF; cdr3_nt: TGTGCCAGCAGCAGGGGACAGAGCACCTACGAGCAGTACTTC
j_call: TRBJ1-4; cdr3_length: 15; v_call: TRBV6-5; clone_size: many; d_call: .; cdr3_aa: CASSYGRATNEKLFF; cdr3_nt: TGTGCCAGCAGCTACGGCAGGGCGACTAATGAAAAACTGTTTTTT
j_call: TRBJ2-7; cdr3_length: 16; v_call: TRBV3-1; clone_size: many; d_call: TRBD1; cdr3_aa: CASSLQPGQVKNEQYF; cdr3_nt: TGTGCCAGCAGCTTACAACCGGGACAGGTGAAGAACGAGCAGTACTTC
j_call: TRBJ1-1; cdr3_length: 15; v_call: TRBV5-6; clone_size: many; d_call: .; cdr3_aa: CASSLRAGQNTEAFF; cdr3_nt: TGTGCCAGCAGCTTGCGGGCAGGTCAGAACACTGAAGCTTTCTTT
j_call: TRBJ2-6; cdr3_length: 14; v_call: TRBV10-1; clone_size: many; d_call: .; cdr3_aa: CASSSGVGANVLTF; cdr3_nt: TGCGCCAGCAGTTCGGGGGTCGGGGCCAACGTCCTGACTTTC
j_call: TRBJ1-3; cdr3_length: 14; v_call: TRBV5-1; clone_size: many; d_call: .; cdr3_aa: CASSSPDAGNTIYF; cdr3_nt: TGCGCCAGCAGCTCCCCGGACGCAGGAAACACCATATATTTT
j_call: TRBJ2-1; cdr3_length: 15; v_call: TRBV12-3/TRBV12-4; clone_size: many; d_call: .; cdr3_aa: CASSPTTGARGEQFF; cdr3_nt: TGTGCCAGCAGTCCCACTACAGGGGCGCGGGGTGAGCAGTTCTTC
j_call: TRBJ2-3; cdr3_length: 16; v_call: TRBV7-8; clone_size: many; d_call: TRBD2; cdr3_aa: CASSLARGGSPPRQYF; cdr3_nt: TGTGCCAGCAGCTTAGCGCGTGGCGGGAGCCCCCCAAGGCAGTATTTT
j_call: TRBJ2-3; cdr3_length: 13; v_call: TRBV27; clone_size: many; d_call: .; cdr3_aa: CASSLLSPDTQYF; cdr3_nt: TGTGCCAGCAGTTTATTAAGCCCAGATACGCAGTATTTT
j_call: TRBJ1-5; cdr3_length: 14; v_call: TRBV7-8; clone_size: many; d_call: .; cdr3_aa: CASSSRGGNQPQHF; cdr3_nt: TGTGCCAGCAGTTCAAGGGGAGGCAATCAGCCCCAGCATTTT
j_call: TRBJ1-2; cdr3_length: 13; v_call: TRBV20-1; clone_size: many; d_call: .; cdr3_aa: CSASRGVRYGYTF; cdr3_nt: TGCAGTGCTTCCAGGGGTGTTCGCTATGGCTACACCTTC
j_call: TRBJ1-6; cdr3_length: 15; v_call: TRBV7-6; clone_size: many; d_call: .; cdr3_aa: CASQDGEGFNSPLHF; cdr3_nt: TGTGCCAGCCAAGACGGGGAGGGCTTCAATTCACCCCTCCACTTT
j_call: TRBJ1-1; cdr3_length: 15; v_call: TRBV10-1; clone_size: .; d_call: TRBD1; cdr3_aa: CASSEYRTGWTEAFF; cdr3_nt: TGCGCCAGCAGTGAGTACAGGACAGGGTGGACTGAAGCTTTCTTT
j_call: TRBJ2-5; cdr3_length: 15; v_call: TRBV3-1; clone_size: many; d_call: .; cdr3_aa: CASSQGGPTRETQYF; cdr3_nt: TGTGCCAGCAGCCAAGGGGGACCGACTCGGGAGACCCAGTACTTC
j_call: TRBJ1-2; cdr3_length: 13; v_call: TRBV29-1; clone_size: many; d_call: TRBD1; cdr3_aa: CSVGEGGIYGYTF; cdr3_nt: TGCAGCGTTGGGGAAGGGGGCATCTATGGCTACACCTTC
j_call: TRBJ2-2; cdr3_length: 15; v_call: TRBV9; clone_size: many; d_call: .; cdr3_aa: CASSVAQANTGELFF; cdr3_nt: TGTGCCAGCAGCGTAGCCCAGGCGAACACCGGGGAGCTGTTTTTT
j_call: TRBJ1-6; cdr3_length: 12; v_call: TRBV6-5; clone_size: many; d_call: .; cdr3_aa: CASSPNKPPLHF; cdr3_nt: TGTGCCAGCAGTCCCAATAAACCACCCCTCCACTTT
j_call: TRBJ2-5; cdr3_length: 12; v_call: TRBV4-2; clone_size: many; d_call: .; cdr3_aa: CASSQVPETQYF; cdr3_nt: TGTGCCAGCAGCCAAGTCCCCGAGACCCAGTACTTC
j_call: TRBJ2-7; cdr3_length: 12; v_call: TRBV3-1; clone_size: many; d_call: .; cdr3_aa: CASSQVSNEQYF; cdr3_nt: TGTGCCAGCAGCCAAGTAAGCAACGAGCAGTACTTC
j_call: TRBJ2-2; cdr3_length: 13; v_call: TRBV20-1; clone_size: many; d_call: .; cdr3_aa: CSAMAGASGELFF; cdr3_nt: TGCAGTGCTATGGCAGGGGCATCCGGGGAGCTGTTTTTT
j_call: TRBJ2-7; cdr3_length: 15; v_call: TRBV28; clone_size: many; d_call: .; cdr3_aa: CASSLMKSGGYEQYF; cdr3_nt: TGTGCCAGCAGTTTAATGAAATCTGGAGGCTACGAGCAGTACTTC
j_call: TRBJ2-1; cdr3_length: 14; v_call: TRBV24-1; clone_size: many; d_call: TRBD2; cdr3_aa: CAAGSSGRYNEQFF; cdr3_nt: TGTGCCGCGGGTTCTAGCGGGAGGTACAATGAGCAGTTCTTC
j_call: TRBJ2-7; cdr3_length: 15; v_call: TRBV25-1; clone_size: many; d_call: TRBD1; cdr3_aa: CASSAQDRVFYEQYF; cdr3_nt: TGTGCCAGCAGTGCTCAAGACAGGGTTTTCTACGAGCAGTACTTC
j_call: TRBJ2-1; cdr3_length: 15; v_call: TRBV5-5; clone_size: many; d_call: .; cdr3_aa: CASQPSGRSYNEQFF; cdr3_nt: TGTGCCAGTCAACCCTCGGGGCGCTCCTACAATGAGCAGTTCTTC
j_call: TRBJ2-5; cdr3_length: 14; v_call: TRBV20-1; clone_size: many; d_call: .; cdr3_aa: CSAGDSGYQETQYF; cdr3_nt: TGCAGTGCTGGGGATTCAGGGTACCAAGAGACCCAGTACTTC
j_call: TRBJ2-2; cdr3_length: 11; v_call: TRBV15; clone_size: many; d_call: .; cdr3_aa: CATSNSGELFF; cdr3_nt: TGTGCCACCAGTAATTCCGGGGAGCTGTTTTTT
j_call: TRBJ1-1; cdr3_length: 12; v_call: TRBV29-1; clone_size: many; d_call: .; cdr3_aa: CSVDPGYTEAFF; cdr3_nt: TGCAGCGTTGATCCAGGGTACACTGAAGCTTTCTTT
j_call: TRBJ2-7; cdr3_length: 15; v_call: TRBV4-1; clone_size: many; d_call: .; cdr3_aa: CASSQDVTDYYEQYF; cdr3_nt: TGCGCCAGCAGCCAAGACGTGACAGACTACTACGAGCAGTACTTC
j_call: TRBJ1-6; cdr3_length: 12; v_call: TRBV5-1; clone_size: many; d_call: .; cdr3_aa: CASSLDRSPLHF; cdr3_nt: TGCGCCAGCAGCTTGGATCGGTCACCCCTCCACTTT
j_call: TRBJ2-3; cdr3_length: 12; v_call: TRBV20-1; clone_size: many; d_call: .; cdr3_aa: CSARDRGRTQYF; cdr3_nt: TGCAGTGCTAGAGATCGAGGGAGGACACAGTATTTT
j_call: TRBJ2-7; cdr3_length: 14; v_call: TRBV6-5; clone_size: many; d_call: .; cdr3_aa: CASSTGLHTYEQYF; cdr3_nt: TGTGCCAGCAGTACAGGGCTTCACACCTACGAGCAGTACTTC
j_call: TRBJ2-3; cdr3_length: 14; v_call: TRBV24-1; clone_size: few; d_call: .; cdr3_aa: CATSDLDGVHTQYF; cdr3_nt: TGTGCCACCAGTGATTTGGACGGGGTCCATACGCAGTATTTT
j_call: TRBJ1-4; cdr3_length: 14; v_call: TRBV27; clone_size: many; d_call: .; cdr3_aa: CASSSEATNEKLFF; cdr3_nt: TGTGCCAGCAGTTCAGAAGCAACTAATGAAAAACTGTTTTTT
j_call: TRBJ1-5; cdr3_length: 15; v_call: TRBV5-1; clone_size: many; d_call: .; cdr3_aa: CASALLPGGNQPQHF; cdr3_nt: TGCGCCAGCGCCCTCCTACCCGGGGGCAATCAGCCCCAGCATTTT
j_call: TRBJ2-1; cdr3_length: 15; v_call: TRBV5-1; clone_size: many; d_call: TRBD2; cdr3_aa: CASSFTSGPYNEQFF; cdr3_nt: TGCGCCAGCAGTTTTACTAGCGGACCTTACAATGAGCAGTTCTTC
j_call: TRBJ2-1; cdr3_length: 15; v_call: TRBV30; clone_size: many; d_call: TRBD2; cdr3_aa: CAWSVLAIAYNEQFF; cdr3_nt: TGTGCCTGGAGTGTACTAGCGATCGCCTACAATGAGCAGTTCTTC
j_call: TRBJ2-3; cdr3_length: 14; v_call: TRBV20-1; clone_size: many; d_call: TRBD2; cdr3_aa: CSASGRGSTDTQYF; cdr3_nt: TGCAGTGCTAGCGGGAGGGGTAGCACAGATACGCAGTATTTT
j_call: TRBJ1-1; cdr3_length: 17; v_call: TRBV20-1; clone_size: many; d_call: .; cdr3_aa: CSARDPRTGNMNTEAFF; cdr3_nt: TGCAGTGCTAGAGATCCTAGAACAGGGAATATGAACACTGAAGCTTTCTTT
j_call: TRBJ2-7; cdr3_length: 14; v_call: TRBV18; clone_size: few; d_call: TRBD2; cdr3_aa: CASSPGGSPTEQYF; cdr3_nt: TGTGCCAGCTCACCTGGCGGGAGTCCTACCGAGCAGTACTTC
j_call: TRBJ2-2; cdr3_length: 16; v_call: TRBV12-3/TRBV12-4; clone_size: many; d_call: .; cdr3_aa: CASRPLVGKNTGELFF; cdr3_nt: TGTGCCAGCAGGCCCTTAGTGGGCAAGAACACCGGGGAGCTGTTTTTT
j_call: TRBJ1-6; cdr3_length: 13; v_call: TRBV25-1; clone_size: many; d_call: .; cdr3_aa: CASSDRGSSPLHF; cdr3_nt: TGTGCCAGCAGTGACAGGGGATCTTCACCCCTCCACTTT
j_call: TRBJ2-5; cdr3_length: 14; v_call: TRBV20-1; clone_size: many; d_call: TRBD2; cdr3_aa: CSAAPREGRETQYF; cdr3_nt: TGCAGTGCCGCTCCGCGGGAGGGAAGAGAGACCCAGTACTTC
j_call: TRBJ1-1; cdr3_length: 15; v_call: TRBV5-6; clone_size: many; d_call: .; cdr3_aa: CASSMVLIRDTEAFF; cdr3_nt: TGTGCCAGCAGCATGGTCCTTATCAGGGACACTGAAGCTTTCTTT
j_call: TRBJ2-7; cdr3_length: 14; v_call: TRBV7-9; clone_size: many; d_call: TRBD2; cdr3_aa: CASESLAGPYEQYF; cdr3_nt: TGTGCCAGCGAGAGTCTAGCGGGACCTTACGAGCAGTACTTC
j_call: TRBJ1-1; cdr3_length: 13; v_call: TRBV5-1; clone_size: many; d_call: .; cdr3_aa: CASSPQGWTEAFF; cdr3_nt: TGCGCCAGCAGCCCTCAGGGATGGACTGAAGCTTTCTTT
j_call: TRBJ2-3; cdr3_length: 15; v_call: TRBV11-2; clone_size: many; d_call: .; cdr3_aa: CASSSGTRNTDTQYF; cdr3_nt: TGTGCCAGCAGCTCCGGGACTCGAAACACAGATACGCAGTATTTT
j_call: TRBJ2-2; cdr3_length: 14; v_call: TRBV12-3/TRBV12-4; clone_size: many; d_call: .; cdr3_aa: CASSLYIDTGELFF; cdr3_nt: TGTGCCAGCAGTTTATACATAGACACCGGGGAGCTGTTTTTT
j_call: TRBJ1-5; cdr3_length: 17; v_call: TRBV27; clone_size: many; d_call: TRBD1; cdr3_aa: CASSSTRQGVSNQPQHF; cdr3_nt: TGTGCCAGCAGTTCAACCCGACAGGGCGTAAGCAATCAGCCCCAGCATTTT
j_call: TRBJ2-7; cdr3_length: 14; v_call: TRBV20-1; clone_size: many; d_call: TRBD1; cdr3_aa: CSAQRTGDSYEQYF; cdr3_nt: TGCAGTGCCCAAAGGACAGGGGACTCCTACGAGCAGTACTTC
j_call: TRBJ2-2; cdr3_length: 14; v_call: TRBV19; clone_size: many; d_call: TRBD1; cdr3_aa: CASSMGQGTGELFF; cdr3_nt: TGTGCCAGTAGTATGGGACAGGGCACCGGGGAGCTGTTTTTT
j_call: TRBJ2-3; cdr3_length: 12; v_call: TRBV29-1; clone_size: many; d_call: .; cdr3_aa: CSAVADTDTQYF; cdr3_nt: TGCAGCGCTGTGGCCGACACAGATACGCAGTATTTT
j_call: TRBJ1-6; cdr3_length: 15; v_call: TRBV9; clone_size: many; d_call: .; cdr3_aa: CASSTDSYTNSPLHF; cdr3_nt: TGTGCCAGCAGCACCGACAGCTATACAAATTCACCCCTCCACTTT
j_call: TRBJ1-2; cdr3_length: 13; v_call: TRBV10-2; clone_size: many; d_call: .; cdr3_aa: CASSEGRENGYTF; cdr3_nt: TGCGCCAGCAGTGAGGGCAGGGAGAATGGCTACACCTTC